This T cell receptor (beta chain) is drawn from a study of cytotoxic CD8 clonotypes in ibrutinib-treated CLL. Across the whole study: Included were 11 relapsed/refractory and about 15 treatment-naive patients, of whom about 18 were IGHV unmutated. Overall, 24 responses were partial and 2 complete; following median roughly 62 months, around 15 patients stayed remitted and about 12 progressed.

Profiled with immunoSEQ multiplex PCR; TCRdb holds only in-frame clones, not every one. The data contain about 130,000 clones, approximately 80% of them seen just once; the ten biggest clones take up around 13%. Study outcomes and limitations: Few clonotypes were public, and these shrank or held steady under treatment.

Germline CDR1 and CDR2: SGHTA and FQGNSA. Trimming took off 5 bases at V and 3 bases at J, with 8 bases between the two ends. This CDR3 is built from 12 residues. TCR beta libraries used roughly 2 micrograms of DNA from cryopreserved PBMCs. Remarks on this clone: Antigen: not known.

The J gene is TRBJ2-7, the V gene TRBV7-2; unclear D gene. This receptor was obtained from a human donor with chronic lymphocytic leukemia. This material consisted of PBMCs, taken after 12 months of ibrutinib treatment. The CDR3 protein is CASSPLDYEQYF. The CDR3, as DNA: TGTGCCAGCAGCCCCCTCGACTACGAGCAGTACTTC.